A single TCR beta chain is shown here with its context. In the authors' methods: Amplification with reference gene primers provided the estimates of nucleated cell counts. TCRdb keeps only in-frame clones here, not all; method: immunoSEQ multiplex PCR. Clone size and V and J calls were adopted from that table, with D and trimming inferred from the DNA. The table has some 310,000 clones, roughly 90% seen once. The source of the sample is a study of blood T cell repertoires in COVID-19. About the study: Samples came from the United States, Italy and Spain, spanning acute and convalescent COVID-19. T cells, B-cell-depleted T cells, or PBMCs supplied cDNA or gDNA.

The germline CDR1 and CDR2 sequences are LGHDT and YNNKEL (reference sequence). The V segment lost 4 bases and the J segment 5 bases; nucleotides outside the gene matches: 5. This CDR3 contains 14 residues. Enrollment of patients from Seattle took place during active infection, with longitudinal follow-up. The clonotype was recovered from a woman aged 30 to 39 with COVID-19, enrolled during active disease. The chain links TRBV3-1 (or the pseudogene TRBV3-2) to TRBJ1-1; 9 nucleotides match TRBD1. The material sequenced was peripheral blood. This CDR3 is CASSPGQGRTEAFF. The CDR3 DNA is TGTGCCAGCAGCCCGGGACAGGGCCGAACTGAAGCTTTCTTT.